The present T cell receptor (beta chain) was sequenced within a study of cytomegalovirus exposure and HLA in healthy donors. Study results and caveats: In a later analysis, common viral pathogens appeared linked to several of the most significant clusters. It was reported that TCR beta sequences correctly inferred the HLA-A and HLA-B alleles for most subjects.

The CDR3 runs to 13 residues. Germline assignment: CDR1 GTSNPN and CDR2 SVGIG (reference sequence). Trimming removed 4 bases at V and 8 bases at J, with 14 bases between. In the case of this clone: The antigen is not known.

PCR primers comprised 60 Vbeta and 13 Jbeta primers. The data were produced by immunoSEQ multiplex PCR, yet TCRdb's version contains in-frame clones alone and is incomplete. The sample includes 160,000 or so clones, about 88% of them seen just once. The sequencing sample was made of PBMCs. The sequence was collected from a woman under 30 in good health and CMV-seronegative. V is TRBV30 and J is TRBJ1-4; D unclear. The CDR3 nucleotides are TGTGCCTGGAATCGGCAGAGGAGGGAAAAACTGTTTTTT. It encodes CAWNRQRREKLFF.